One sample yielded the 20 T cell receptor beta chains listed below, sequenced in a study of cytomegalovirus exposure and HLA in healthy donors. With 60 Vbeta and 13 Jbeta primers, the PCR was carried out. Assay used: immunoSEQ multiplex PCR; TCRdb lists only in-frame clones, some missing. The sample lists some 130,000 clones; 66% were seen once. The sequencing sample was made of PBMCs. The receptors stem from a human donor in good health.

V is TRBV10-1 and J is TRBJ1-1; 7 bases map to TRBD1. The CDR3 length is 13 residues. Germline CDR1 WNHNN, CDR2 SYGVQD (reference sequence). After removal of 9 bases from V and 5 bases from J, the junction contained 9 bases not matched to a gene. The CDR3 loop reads CARIRGVDTEAFF. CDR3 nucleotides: TGCGCCAGGATCAGGGGGGTCGATACTGAAGCTTTCTTT.

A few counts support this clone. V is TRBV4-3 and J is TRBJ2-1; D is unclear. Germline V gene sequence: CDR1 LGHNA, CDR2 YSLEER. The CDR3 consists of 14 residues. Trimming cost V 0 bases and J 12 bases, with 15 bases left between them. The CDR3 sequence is CASSQDYHFLAQFF. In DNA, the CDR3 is TGCGCCAGCAGCCAAGATTATCATTTTCTGGCGCAGTTCTTC.

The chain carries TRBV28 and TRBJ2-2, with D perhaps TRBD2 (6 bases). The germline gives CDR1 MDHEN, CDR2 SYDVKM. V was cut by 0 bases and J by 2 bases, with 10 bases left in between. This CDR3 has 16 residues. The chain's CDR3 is CASSLWGTDNTGELFF. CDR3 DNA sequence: TGTGCCAGCAGTTTATGGGGGACTGACAACACCGGGGAGCTGTTTTTT.

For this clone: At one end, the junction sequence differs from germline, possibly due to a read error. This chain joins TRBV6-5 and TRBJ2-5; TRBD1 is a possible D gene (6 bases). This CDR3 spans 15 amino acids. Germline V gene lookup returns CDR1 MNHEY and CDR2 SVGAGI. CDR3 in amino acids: CASSDSRDNQETQYF. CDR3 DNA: TGTGCCAGCAGTGACTCCCGGGACAACCAAGAGACCCAGTACTTC.

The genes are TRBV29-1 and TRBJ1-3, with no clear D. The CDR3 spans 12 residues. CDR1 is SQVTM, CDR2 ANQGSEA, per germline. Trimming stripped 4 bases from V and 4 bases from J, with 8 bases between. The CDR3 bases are TGCAGCGTTGGTGAGGAAGGAAACACCATATATTTT. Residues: CSVGEEGNTIYF.

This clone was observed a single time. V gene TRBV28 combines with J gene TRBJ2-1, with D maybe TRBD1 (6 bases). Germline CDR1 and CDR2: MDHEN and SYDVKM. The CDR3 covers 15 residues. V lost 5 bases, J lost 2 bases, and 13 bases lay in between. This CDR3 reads CASSPDRLPYNEQFF. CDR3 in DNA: TGTGCCAGCAGTCCAGACAGGTTACCCTACAATGAGCAGTTCTTC.

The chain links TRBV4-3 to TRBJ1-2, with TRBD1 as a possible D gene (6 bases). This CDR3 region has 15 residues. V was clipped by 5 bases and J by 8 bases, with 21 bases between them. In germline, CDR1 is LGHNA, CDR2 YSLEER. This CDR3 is CASSSYSGTREGYTF. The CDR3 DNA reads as TGCGCCAGCAGCTCATACTCCGGGACACGGGAAGGCTACACCTTC.

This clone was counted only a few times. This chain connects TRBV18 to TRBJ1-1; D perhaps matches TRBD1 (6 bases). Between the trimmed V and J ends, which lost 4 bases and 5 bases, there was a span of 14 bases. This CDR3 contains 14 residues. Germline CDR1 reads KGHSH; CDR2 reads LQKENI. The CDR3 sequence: CASSQQGEGTEAFF. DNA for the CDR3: TGTGCCAGCTCACAACAGGGAGAGGGGACTGAAGCTTTCTTT.

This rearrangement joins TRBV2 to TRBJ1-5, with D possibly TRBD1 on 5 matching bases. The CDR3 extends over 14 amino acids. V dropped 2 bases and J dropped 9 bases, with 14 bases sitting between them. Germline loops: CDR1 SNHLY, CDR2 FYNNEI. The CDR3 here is CASSERTVTGPQHF. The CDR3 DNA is TGTGCCAGCAGTGAAAGGACGGTCACAGGGCCCCAGCATTTT.

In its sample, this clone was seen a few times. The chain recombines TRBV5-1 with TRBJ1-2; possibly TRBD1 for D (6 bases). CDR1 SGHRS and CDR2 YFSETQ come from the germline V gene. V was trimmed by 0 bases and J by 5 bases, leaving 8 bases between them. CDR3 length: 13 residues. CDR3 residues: CASSLDGQYGYTF. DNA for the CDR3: TGCGCCAGCAGCTTGGACGGACAGTATGGCTACACCTTC.

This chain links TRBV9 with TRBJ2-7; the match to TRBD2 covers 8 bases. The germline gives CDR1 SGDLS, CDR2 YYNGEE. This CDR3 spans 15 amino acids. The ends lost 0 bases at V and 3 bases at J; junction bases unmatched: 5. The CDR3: CASSVERERGYEQYF. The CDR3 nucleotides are TGTGCCAGCAGCGTAGAGCGGGAGAGGGGCTACGAGCAGTACTTC. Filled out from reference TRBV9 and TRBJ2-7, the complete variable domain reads DSGVTQTPKHLITATGQRVTLRCSPRSGDLSVYWYQQSLDQGLQFLIQYYNGEERAKGNILERFSAQQFPDLHSELNLSSLELGDSALYFCASSVERERGYEQYFGPGTRLTVT.

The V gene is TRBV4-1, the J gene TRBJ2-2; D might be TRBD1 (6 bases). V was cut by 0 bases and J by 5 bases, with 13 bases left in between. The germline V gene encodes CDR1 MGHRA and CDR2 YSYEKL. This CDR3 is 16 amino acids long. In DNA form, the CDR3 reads TGCGCCAGCAGCCAAGATCCCGGGACAACTACCGGGGAGCTGTTTTTT. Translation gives CASSQDPGTTTGELFF.

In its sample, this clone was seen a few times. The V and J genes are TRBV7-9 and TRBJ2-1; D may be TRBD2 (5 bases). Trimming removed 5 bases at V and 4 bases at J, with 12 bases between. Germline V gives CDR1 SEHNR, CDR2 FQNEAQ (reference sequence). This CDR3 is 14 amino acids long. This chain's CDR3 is CASSLKSGYNEQFF. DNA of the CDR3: TGTGCCAGCAGCCTAAAATCGGGGTACAATGAGCAGTTCTTC.

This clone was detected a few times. CDR3 region: CASTRDRGADTQYF. The CDR3 region has the DNA TGTGCCAGTACCAGGGACAGGGGTGCAGATACGCAGTATTTT. The chain has TRBV19 and TRBJ2-3, with 10 bases that match TRBD1. The CDR3 extends over 14 amino acids. V gave up 7 bases and J gave up 4 bases; unmatched junction bases: 5. The germline CDR1 and CDR2 sequences are LNHDA and SQIVND (reference sequence).

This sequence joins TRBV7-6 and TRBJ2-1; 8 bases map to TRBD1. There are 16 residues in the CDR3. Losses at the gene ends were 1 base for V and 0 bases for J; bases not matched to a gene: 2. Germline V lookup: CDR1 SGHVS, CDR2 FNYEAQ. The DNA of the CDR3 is TGTGCCAGCAGCTTAGGACAGGGGCCCTCCTACAATGAGCAGTTCTTC. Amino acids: CASSLGQGPSYNEQFF. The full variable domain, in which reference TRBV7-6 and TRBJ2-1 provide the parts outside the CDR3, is GAGVSQSPRYKVTKRGQDVALRCDPISGHVSLYWYRQALGQGPEFLTYFNYEAQQDKSGLPNDRFSAERPEGSISTLTIQRTEQRDSAMYRCASSLGQGPSYNEQFFGPGTRLTVL.

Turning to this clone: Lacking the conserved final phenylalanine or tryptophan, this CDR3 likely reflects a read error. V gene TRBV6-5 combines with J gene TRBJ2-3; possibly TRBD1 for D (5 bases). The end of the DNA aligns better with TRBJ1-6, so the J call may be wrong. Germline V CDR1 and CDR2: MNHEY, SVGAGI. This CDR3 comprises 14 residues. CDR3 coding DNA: TGTGCCAGCAGTCCCCCAGGGACTTTTTTACCTCTCCACTTA. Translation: CASSPPGTFLPLHL.

In DNA form, the CDR3 reads TGTGCCAGCAGCCGACGGGGGGGCGAGTTTGGTGAGCAGTTCTTC. Amino acid sequence: CASSRRGGEFGEQFF. The V call is TRBV11-1, the J call TRBJ2-1; the match to TRBD2 covers 8 bases. The CDR3 totals 15 residues. With V trimmed by 5 bases and J by 9 bases, 12 bases remained unmatched. CDR1 SGHAT and CDR2 FQDESV come from the germline V gene (reference sequence).

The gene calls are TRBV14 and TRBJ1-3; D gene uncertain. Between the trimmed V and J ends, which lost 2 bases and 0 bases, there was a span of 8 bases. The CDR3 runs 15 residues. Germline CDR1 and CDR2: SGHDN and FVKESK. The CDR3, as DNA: TGTGCCAGCAGCCAAATTAGCCACTCTGGAAACACCATATATTTT. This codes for CASSQISHSGNTIYF.

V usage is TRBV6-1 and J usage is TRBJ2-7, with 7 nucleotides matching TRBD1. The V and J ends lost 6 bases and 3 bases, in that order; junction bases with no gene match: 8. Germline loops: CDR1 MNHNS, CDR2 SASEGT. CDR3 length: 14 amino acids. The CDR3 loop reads CASRPGTEYYEQYF. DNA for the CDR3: TGTGCCAGCAGACCCGGGACAGAGTACTACGAGCAGTACTTC.

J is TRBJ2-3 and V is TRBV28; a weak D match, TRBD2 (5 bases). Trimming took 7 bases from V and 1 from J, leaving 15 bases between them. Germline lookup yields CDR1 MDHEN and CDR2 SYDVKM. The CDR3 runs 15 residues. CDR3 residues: CASNRERSRTDTQYF. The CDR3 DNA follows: TGTGCCAGCAACAGAGAGCGGAGCCGCACAGATACGCAGTATTTT.